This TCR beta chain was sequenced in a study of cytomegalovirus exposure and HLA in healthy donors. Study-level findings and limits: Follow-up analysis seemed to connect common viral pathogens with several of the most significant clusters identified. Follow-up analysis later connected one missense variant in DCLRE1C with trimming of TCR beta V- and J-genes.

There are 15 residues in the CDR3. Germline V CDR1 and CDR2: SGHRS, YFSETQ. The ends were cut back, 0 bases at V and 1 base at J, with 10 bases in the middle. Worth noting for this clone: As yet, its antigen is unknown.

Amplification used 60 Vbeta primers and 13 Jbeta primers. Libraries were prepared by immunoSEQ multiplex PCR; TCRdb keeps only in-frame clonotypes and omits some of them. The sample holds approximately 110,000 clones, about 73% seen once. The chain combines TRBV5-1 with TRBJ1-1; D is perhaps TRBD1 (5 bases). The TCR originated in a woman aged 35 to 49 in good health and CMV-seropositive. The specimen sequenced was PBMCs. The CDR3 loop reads CASSLAGDRNTEAFF. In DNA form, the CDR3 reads TGCGCCAGCAGCTTGGCCGGTGACAGGAACACTGAAGCTTTCTTT.